The 29 T cell receptor beta chains reported below all come from one sample, sequenced in a study of blood T cell repertoires in COVID-19. TCRdb's table, derived via immunoSEQ multiplex PCR, lists solely in-frame clones and lacks some. The sample shows some 510,000 clones, 88% of them seen only once. The sequencing sample was made of PBMCs or T cells enriched from blood (not recorded which). The source of these receptors is a woman aged 40 to 55 who had recovered from COVID-19.

CDR3: CASSITAGGDGYTF. Written as DNA, the CDR3 is TGTGCCAGCAGCATCACGGCAGGGGGTGACGGCTACACCTTC. The chain links TRBV7-9 to TRBJ1-2, with TRBD1 matching 7 bases. J lost 8 bases, V lost 5 bases, and 11 bases had no gene match. Germline CDR1 and CDR2: SEHNR and FQNEAQ (reference sequence). The CDR3 is 14 residues long.

The chain recombines TRBV7-6 with TRBJ2-7; 7 positions agree with TRBD2. V lost 1 base, J lost 0 bases, and 6 bases stayed unmatched. CDR1 and CDR2 (germline): SGHVS, FNYEAQ. The CDR3 is made up of 16 amino acids. CDR3 coding DNA: TGTGCCAGCAGCTTAGGAAGGGAGGGAGGCTCCTACGAGCAGTACTTC. Translation: CASSLGREGGSYEQYF. The variable domain in full, completed from reference TRBV7-6 and TRBJ2-7, reads GAGVSQSPRYKVTKRGQDVALRCDPISGHVSLYWYRQALGQGPEFLTYFNYEAQQDKSGLPNDRFSAERPEGSISTLTIQRTEQRDSAMYRCASSLGREGGSYEQYFGPGTRLTVT.

This sequence joins TRBV15 and TRBJ1-3; D is unclear. The germline V and J ends were trimmed by 0 bases and 0 bases, with 9 bases remaining between them. This CDR3 spans 16 amino acids. From germline, CDR1 is LNHNV and CDR2 YYDKDF (reference sequence). This chain's CDR3 is CATSRDSYSSGNTIYF. CDR3 sequence (DNA): TGTGCCACCAGCAGAGATTCGTACAGCTCTGGAAACACCATATATTTT.

The chain carries TRBV6-5 and TRBJ1-1; 8 bases are shared with TRBD1. The CDR3 length is 13 residues. The germline V gene encodes CDR1 MNHEY and CDR2 SVGAGI. V was clipped by 6 bases and J by 6 bases; unmatched bases: 6. For the CDR3, the DNA is TGTGCCAGCAGGTCCACAGGGGGGCCTGAAGCTTTCTTT. Translation gives CASRSTGGPEAFF.

This rearrangement joins TRBV10-1 to TRBJ1-1; 10 nucleotides match TRBD1. The ends lost 7 bases at V and 6 bases at J; junction bases unmatched: 5. From germline, CDR1 is WNHNN and CDR2 SYGVQD (reference sequence). This CDR3 is 13 amino acids long. DNA for the CDR3: TGCGCCAGCATGGGGGACAGGGGCTCTGAAGCTTTCTTT. The encoded protein is CASMGDRGSEAFF.

DNA of the CDR3: TGCGCCAGCACACCCCGGGGGGACGGCGAGCAGTACTTC. Translating it yields CASTPRGDGEQYF. V gene TRBV5-1 combines with J gene TRBJ2-7, with 7 bases identical to TRBD2. The CDR3 sequence is 13 residues long. CDR1 is SGHRS and CDR2 is YFSETQ in the germline V gene. V lost 6 bases to trimming and J lost 6 bases; unmatched junction nucleotides: 9. Complete variable domain (other parts from reference TRBV5-1 and TRBJ2-7): KAGVTQTPRYLIKTRGQQVTLSCSPISGHRSVSWYQQTPGQGLQFLFEYFSETQRNKGNFPGRFSGRQFSNSRSEMNVSTLELGDSALYLCASTPRGDGEQYFGPGTRLTVT.

This chain links TRBV3-1 (or the pseudogene TRBV3-2) with TRBJ2-1; 8 nucleotides align to TRBD2. The CDR3 contains 16 residues. Germline V lookup: CDR1 LGHDT, CDR2 YNNKEL (reference sequence). Trimming cost V 3 bases and J 6 bases; bases outside gene matches: 10. The CDR3 sequence is CASSQAGTRFFNEQFF. In DNA, the CDR3 is TGTGCCAGCAGCCAGGCCGGGACTAGATTCTTCAATGAGCAGTTCTTC.

The chain has TRBV7-8 and TRBJ1-5; the D is unclear. Germline lookup yields CDR1 SGHVS and CDR2 FQNEAQ. Deletions cut 0 bases from V and 5 bases from J, with 14 bases between. CDR3 length: 16 residues. The chain's CDR3 is CASSLAGQPWDQPQHF. In DNA form, the CDR3 reads TGTGCCAGCAGCTTAGCGGGCCAGCCTTGGGATCAGCCCCAGCATTTT.

The chain couples TRBV6-5 to TRBJ2-5; perhaps TRBD1 as D (5 bases). The CDR3 runs to 14 residues. V was pared by 2 bases and J by 3 bases, with 10 bases between. The germline V gene encodes CDR1 MNHEY and CDR2 SVGAGI. This CDR3 is CASSYGQGKETQYF. CDR3 in DNA: TGTGCCAGCAGTTACGGGCAGGGAAAAGAGACCCAGTACTTC.

V and J are TRBV7-2 and TRBJ2-7, with D possibly matching TRBD2 (6 bases). Germline V gene data show CDR1 as SGHTA and CDR2 as FQGNSA. This CDR3 is built from 17 residues. V gave up 1 base and J gave up 0 bases, with 16 bases separating them. CDR3 in DNA: TGTGCCAGCAGCTTAGTCGCCTTACCGGGACTCTCCTACGAGCAGTACTTC. Amino acids: CASSLVALPGLSYEQYF. The complete variable domain, with remaining parts taken from reference TRBV7-2 and TRBJ2-7, reads GAGVSQSPSNKVTEKGKDVELRCDPISGHTALYWYRQSLGQGLEFLIYFQGNSAPDKSGLPSDRFSAERTGGSVSTLTIQRTQQEDSAVYLCASSLVALPGLSYEQYFGPGTRLTVT.

This clone was counted a single time. The chain has TRBV5-5 and TRBJ1-2; TRBD1 aligns across 8 bases. V gave up 0 bases and J gave up 4 bases; unmatched junction bases: 2. The CDR3 runs 14 residues. Germline CDR1 SGHKS, CDR2 YYEKEE (reference sequence). In DNA form, the CDR3 reads TGTGCCAGCAGCTTGGCGGACAGGGCCTATGGCTACACCTTC. Translation: CASSLADRAYGYTF.

This chain links TRBV18 with TRBJ1-4; possibly TRBD1 for D (5 bases). Trimming pared 3 bases from V and 8 bases from J, leaving 13 bases between. This CDR3 has 14 amino acids. Germline assignment: CDR1 KGHSH and CDR2 LQKENI. CDR3 DNA: TGTGCCAGCTCACCGCTACGGGGGAGGGAAAAACTGTTTTTT. Translating gives CASSPLRGREKLFF. Full variable domain (missing parts from reference TRBV18 and TRBJ1-4): NAGVMQNPRHLVRRRGQEARLRCSPMKGHSHVYWYRQLPEEGLKFMVYLQKENIIDESGMPKERFSAEFPKEGPSILRIQQVVRGDSAAYFCASSPLRGREKLFFGSGTQLSVL.

This sequence joins TRBV3-1 (or the pseudogene TRBV3-2) and TRBJ2-7, with D tentatively TRBD2 (6 bases). V shed 4 bases and J shed 4 bases, with 17 bases lying between them. CDR3 length equals 15 residues. Germline V gene sequence: CDR1 LGHDT, CDR2 YNNKEL (reference sequence). The CDR3 is CASSPEVLGGYEQYF. In nucleotides, the CDR3 is TGTGCCAGCAGCCCAGAGGTCCTCGGAGGGTACGAGCAGTACTTC.

The genes are TRBV6-5 and TRBJ2-3; D is unresolved. The germline V gene encodes CDR1 MNHEY and CDR2 SVGAGI. This CDR3 comprises 15 residues. V shed 6 bases and J shed 0 bases, with 13 bases lying between them. For the CDR3, the DNA is TGTGCCAGCAGATTAGCAGTTTCTAGCACAGATACGCAGTATTTT. Translation: CASRLAVSSTDTQYF.

This chain links TRBV5-6 with TRBJ2-1; 9 bases are a match to TRBD2. Germline V gives CDR1 SGHDT, CDR2 YYEEEE. The CDR3 is 18 residues long. V was clipped by 4 bases and J by 0 bases; unmatched bases: 11. The CDR3 DNA follows: TGTGCCAGCAGCACGAGGAGTGGCGGGAGGGTCTCCTACAATGAGCAGTTCTTC. Translated: CASSTRSGGRVSYNEQFF.

The gene calls are TRBV5-4 and TRBJ2-6; D is unclear. With 0 bases removed from V and 4 bases from J, the gap between germline ends came to 8 bases. The CDR3 has 15 amino acids. Germline lookup yields CDR1 SGHNT and CDR2 YYREEE (reference sequence). CDR3 nucleotide sequence: TGTGCCAGCAGCTTGGCCGACGGGGGGGCCAACGTCCTGACTTTC. This sequence encodes CASSLADGGANVLTF. Complete variable domain (other parts from reference TRBV5-4 and TRBJ2-6): ETGVTQSPTHLIKTRGQQVTLRCSSQSGHNTVSWYQQALGQGPQFIFQYYREEENGRGNFPPRFSGLQFPNYSSELNVNALELDDSALYLCASSLADGGANVLTFGAGSRLTVL.

CDR3 nucleotides: TGTGCCAGCAGCTTCACACAAGGGGGCAATGAGCAGTTCTTC. Its translation is CASSFTQGGNEQFF. J is TRBJ2-1 and V is TRBV5-4; D may be TRBD1 (6 bases). The CDR3 runs to 14 residues. The ends were cut back, 2 bases at V and 6 bases at J, with 12 bases in the middle. Germline assignment: CDR1 SGHNT and CDR2 YYREEE (reference sequence).

Turning to this clone: Other DNA variants within this sample encode the same CDR3. The DNA for the CDR3 is TGTGCCAGCAGTTCGGGACAGGGGGCGCCCAACTATGGCTACACCTTC. It specifies CASSSGQGAPNYGYTF. J is TRBJ1-2 and V is TRBV27; 12 bases fit TRBD1. Germline V CDR1 and CDR2: MNHEY, SMNVEV (reference sequence). This CDR3 spans 16 amino acids. The junction had 5 bases not matched to a gene; V was cut back by 4 bases and J by 2 bases.

The CDR3 DNA sequence: TGTGCCAGCAGTGAGAGGGGGAAGTCCTACAATGAGCAGTTCTTC. Translating gives CASSERGKSYNEQFF. The rearrangement joins TRBV2 to TRBJ2-1; perhaps TRBD1 as D (6 bases). Germline assignment: CDR1 SNHLY and CDR2 FYNNEI. The V end lost 3 bases, the J end lost 1 base, and 10 bases lay between the germline ends. CDR3 length equals 15 residues.

This clone was detected only once. The gene calls are TRBV5-1 and TRBJ2-1, with 10 bases identical to TRBD1. This CDR3 spans 15 amino acids. The V segment lost 5 bases and the J segment 7 bases; nucleotides outside the gene matches: 9. Per the germline V gene, CDR1 is SGHRS and CDR2 is YFSETQ. CDR3 DNA: TGCGCCAGCAGATCCGGACAGGGGGGTTCTAATGAGCAGTTCTTC. It encodes CASRSGQGGSNEQFF.

This clone was seen a single time. The V gene is TRBV7-2, the J gene TRBJ2-7; TRBD2 agrees at 9 bases. V dropped 8 bases and J dropped 6; count of bases not matched to a gene: 5. Germline assignment: CDR1 SGHTA and CDR2 FQGNSA. This CDR3 has 12 residues. The CDR3 coding sequence is TGTGCCAGCCAGCGGGAGGTGGGCGAGCAGTACTTC. As protein: CASQREVGEQYF.

The J gene is TRBJ1-4, the V gene TRBV24-1; 10 bases agree with TRBD1. The CDR3 is made up of 14 amino acids. Trimming at V came to 4 bases and at J to 5 bases, leaving 0 bases not matched to a gene. Germline CDR1 reads KGHDR; CDR2 reads SFDVKD. CDR3 in DNA: TGTGCCACCAGTGAGGGACAGGGGAATGAAAAACTGTTTTTT. Its protein is CATSEGQGNEKLFF.

CDR3 coding DNA: TGTGCCAGCAGGTACCTAGGGGGCACTGGAAACACCATATATTTT. Its translation is CASRYLGGTGNTIYF. The chain combines TRBV21-1 with TRBJ1-3; TRBD1, as called in the table, went unchecked against the DNA. TRBV21-1 has pseudogene status. This CDR3 is built from 15 residues.

The chain carries TRBV27 and TRBJ1-6; the D gene is possibly TRBD1 (6 bases). The CDR3 runs to 17 residues. CDR1 and CDR2 (germline): MNHEY, SMNVEV (reference sequence). Trimming took off 3 bases at V and 5 bases at J, with 17 bases between the two ends. In DNA, the CDR3 is TGTGCCAGCAGTTTGCAGTTCGGGACACTCGATAATTCACCCCTCCACTTT. This gives the protein CASSLQFGTLDNSPLHF.

This clone was observed a single time. The chain is built from TRBV5-4 and TRBJ2-1; 8 bases line up with TRBD1. Germline V gives CDR1 SGHNT, CDR2 YYREEE (reference sequence). V lost 2 bases and J lost 5; bases outside the gene matches: 6. This CDR3 spans 15 amino acids. CDR3 DNA: TGTGCCAGCAGCTTCCTGACAGGGGAACACAATGAGCAGTTCTTC. Amino acids: CASSFLTGEHNEQFF.

The chain combines TRBV7-2 with TRBJ1-2; a possible D gene is TRBD1 (5 bases). V shed 4 bases and J shed 6 bases, with 15 bases lying between them. The germline V gene encodes CDR1 SGHTA and CDR2 FQGNSA. The length of the CDR3 is 14 residues. CDR3 DNA: TGTGCCAGCAGCTCACATCAGGGAATGAATGGCTACACCTTC. Its protein is CASSSHQGMNGYTF.

The chain joins TRBV27 to TRBJ1-2; tentatively, D is TRBD1 (6 bases). The CDR3 consists of 14 residues. V was shortened by 6 bases and J by 7 bases, with 18 bases between the two germline ends. CDR1 and CDR2 from the germline V gene are MNHEY and SMNVEV (reference sequence). CDR3 sequence: CASSSQGSLSGYTF. CDR3 coding DNA: TGTGCCAGCAGCTCCCAGGGGAGTCTCTCTGGCTACACCTTC.

The chain carries TRBV5-5 and TRBJ1-2; TRBD1 might be the D (6 bases). The length of the CDR3 is 14 residues. Per germline, CDR1 SGHKS and CDR2 YYEKEE (reference sequence). V was pared by 2 bases and J by 2 bases, with 10 bases between. The DNA for the CDR3 is TGTGCCAGCAGCTTAGGACAGATGAACTATGGCTACACCTTC. Protein: CASSLGQMNYGYTF.

This chain connects TRBV10-2 to TRBJ1-5; 9 bases are shared with TRBD1. CDR1 and CDR2 (germline): WSHSY, SAAADI. This CDR3 contains 14 residues. With 0 bases clipped from V and 6 bases from J, the junction kept 0 bases outside the gene matches. The DNA for the CDR3 is TGCGCCAGCAGTGAGTCGACAGGGGGTCAGCCCCAGCATTTT. Amino acid sequence: CASSESTGGQPQHF.